This TCR beta chain was sequenced in a study of neoadjuvant anti-PD-1 for oral cavity cancer. Study background: Patients mostly received three to four biweekly nivolumab doses at 3 mg/kg before surgery. Whole-study findings and limits: Treg/Th17 ratio rose with pretreatment blood and fell with post-treatment tumor TCRbeta clonality.

Time point meaning: after neoadjuvant nivolumab, at surgical resection. Patients were newly diagnosed with stage II-IVA oral cavity squamous cell carcinoma without prior systemic or radiation treatment. The patients had HPV-negative, locally advanced oral cavity squamous cell carcinoma. Points on this clone: The antigen remains unidentified.

Libraries were prepared by immunoSEQ multiplex PCR; TCRdb keeps only in-frame clonotypes and omits some of them. The data hold 6,000 to 8,500 clones, with roughly 60% observed a single time. The length of the CDR3 is 16 residues. Trimming took off 1 base at V and 0 bases at J, with 7 bases between the two ends. Germline V gene sequence: CDR1 LNHNV, CDR2 YYDKDF (reference sequence). The chain is built from TRBV15 and TRBJ2-6; D unclear. The material was PBMCs, obtained after nivolumab (anti-PD-1) treatment. The sequence was obtained from a person aged 40 to 85 with oral cavity squamous cell carcinoma. DNA of the CDR3: TGTGCCACCAGCAGAGTAAGCGCCTCTGGGGCCAACGTCCTGACTTTC. Amino acids: CATSRVSASGANVLTF.